Each of the 21 T cell receptor beta chains below was sequenced from the same sample in a study of control samples from healthy donors and cancer patients. The assay was immunoSEQ multiplex PCR, and TCRdb's table has in-frame clones only and misses some. There are about 80,000 clones in the sample; about 89% occur only once, and approximately 7.6% lies in the top ten. Sequencing was done on a sample of blood. These receptors originate from a woman aged 55-69 years in good health.

This clone was counted once. The chain has TRBV7-9 and TRBJ1-2; D is unclear. Germline-derived CDR1 and CDR2 are SEHNR and FQNEAQ (reference sequence). The length of the CDR3 is 13 residues. Trimming shortened V by 1 base and J by 5 bases, and 8 bases separated the two germline ends. CDR3 DNA: TGTGCCAGCAGCTTAGGGACGTTTTATGGCTACACCTTC. Amino acid sequence: CASSLGTFYGYTF.

The chain has TRBV2 and TRBJ2-7; TRBD2 matches at 7 bases. V lost 4 bases, J lost 4 bases, and 10 bases stayed unmatched. Germline assignment: CDR1 SNHLY and CDR2 FYNNEI. The CDR3 length is 15 residues. The CDR3: CASSAGPAGSYEQYF. The CDR3 nucleotides read TGTGCCAGCAGTGCGGGGCCAGCGGGATCTTACGAGCAGTACTTC.

The chain carries TRBV4-1 and TRBJ2-3; 7 nucleotides line up with TRBD2. CDR1 is MGHRA and CDR2 is YSYEKL in the germline V gene. J gave up 7 bases and V 1 base, and 11 bases lay outside the gene matches. The CDR3 contains 16 residues. The CDR3 bases are TGCGCCAGCAGCCAAGGGCTGGGGCCGCGGGGGTATACGCAGTATTTT. It yields the protein CASSQGLGPRGYTQYF.

The chain combines TRBV6-5 with TRBJ2-7; 8 bases align to TRBD1. V shed 6 bases and J 4 bases; nucleotides not matched to a gene: 5. The CDR3 runs 13 residues. Germline-derived CDR1 and CDR2 are MNHEY and SVGAGI. The DNA for the CDR3 is TGTGCCAGCAGCCGGGGACAGGAATACGAGCAGTACTTC. Its translation: CASSRGQEYEQYF.

V and J are TRBV29-1 and TRBJ1-1; D not certain. Looked up from germline, CDR1 is SQVTM and CDR2 is ANQGSEA. Trimming left V 5 bases short and J 1 base short, with 2 bases between. This CDR3 has 10 amino acids. In nucleotides, the CDR3 is TGCAGCGTTCAGAACACTGAAGCTTTCTTT. The encoded protein is CSVQNTEAFF.

The rearrangement joins TRBV21-1 to TRBJ1-3; TRBD1, the D gene given by the table, was not confirmed from the DNA. TRBV21-1 is assigned pseudogene status. The CDR3 has 17 residues. The CDR3 region is CASKGKPGQDSGNTIYF. The DNA for the CDR3 is TGTGCCAGCAAAGGAAAACCGGGACAAGACTCTGGAAACACCATATATTTT.

V gene TRBV7-3 combines with J gene TRBJ2-3, with 7 bases aligning to TRBD2. V lost 2 bases and J lost 4; bases outside the gene matches: 3. Germline CDR1 and CDR2: SGHTA and FQGTGA. The CDR3 covers 14 residues. Here the CDR3 DNA reads TGTGCCAGCAGCTTAGGGACTACTCCAGATACGCAGTATTTT. Amino acid sequence: CASSLGTTPDTQYF.

This clone was seen only once. The chain links TRBV7-8 to TRBJ1-2, with 8 bases fitting TRBD1. This CDR3 region has 17 residues. V lost 2 bases to trimming and J lost 6 bases; unmatched junction nucleotides: 14. Germline CDR1 is SGHVS and CDR2 is FQNEAQ. This CDR3 reads CASSLWRQGAGFDGYTF. The CDR3 DNA reads as TGTGCCAGCAGCTTATGGCGGCAGGGGGCCGGTTTTGATGGCTACACCTTC.

In its sample, this clone was seen a few times. V gene TRBV5-1 combines with J gene TRBJ1-2; D remains ambiguous. CDR3 size: 14 residues. Germline V gene sequence: CDR1 SGHRS, CDR2 YFSETQ. V shed 0 bases and J shed 2 bases, with 8 bases lying between them. CDR3 sequence: CASSLEYRNYGYTF. The CDR3 DNA follows: TGCGCCAGCAGCTTGGAGTACAGAAACTATGGCTACACCTTC.

The V and J genes are TRBV6-5 and TRBJ2-1, with D perhaps matching TRBD2 (6 bases). V was clipped by 5 bases and J by 6 bases, with 8 bases between them. The CDR3 loop spans 12 amino acids. CDR1 and CDR2 (germline): MNHEY, SVGAGI. Here the CDR3 DNA reads TGTGCCAGCAGTCGACTAGGCAATGAGCAGTTCTTC. It yields the protein CASSRLGNEQFF.

This clone was seen only once. This chain connects TRBV21-1 to TRBJ2-3; the table's D call, TRBD1, was not checked against the DNA. TRBV21-1 is listed as a pseudogene. CDR3 size: 15 residues. DNA of the CDR3: TGTGCCAGCAGCAAAGGACAGGTGGGGACAGATACGCAGTATTTT. Translated: CASSKGQVGTDTQYF.

The chain combines TRBV3-1 (or the pseudogene TRBV3-2) with TRBJ2-2, with a tentative D call TRBD1 (6 bases). This CDR3 has 13 residues. Germline lookup yields CDR1 LGHDT and CDR2 YNNKEL (reference sequence). V was clipped by 6 bases and J by 1 base, with 6 bases between them. CDR3 sequence reads: CASRQGNTGELFF. Written as DNA, the CDR3 is TGTGCCAGCAGACAGGGGAACACCGGGGAGCTGTTTTTT.

The gene calls are TRBV7-9 and TRBJ2-2; 12 bases align to TRBD1. CDR1 is SEHNR and CDR2 is FQNEAQ in the germline V gene (reference sequence). Trimming took 5 bases from V and 6 from J; bases not matched to a gene: 4. The CDR3 loop spans 15 amino acids. The CDR3 region has the DNA TGTGCCAGCAGCATCGGGACAGGGGGCCCCGGGGAGCTGTTTTTT. Its translation is CASSIGTGGPGELFF. The whole variable domain, filled in from reference TRBV7-9 and TRBJ2-2, reads DTGVSQNPRHKITKRGQNVTFRCDPISEHNRLYWYRQTLGQGPEFLTYFQNEAQLEKSRLLSDRFSAERPKGSFSTLEIQRTEQGDSAMYLCASSIGTGGPGELFFGEGSRLTVL.

A word on this clone: The same CDR3 also results from other DNA sequences found in this sample. J is TRBJ1-5 and V is TRBV20-1; D is possibly TRBD1 (5 bases). This CDR3 has 17 amino acids. The V end was cut by 6 bases, the J end by 2 bases, with 23 bases between. In germline, CDR1 is DFQATT, CDR2 SNEGSKA (reference sequence). The CDR3 DNA is TGCAGTGCCAGTCTTCCGGCCGGGACGGGTGGCAATCAGCCCCAGCATTTT. This encodes CSASLPAGTGGNQPQHF.

The V call is TRBV4-2, the J call TRBJ2-7, with D possibly being TRBD2 (6 bases). Trimming took off 4 bases at V and 3 bases at J, with 16 bases between the two ends. Germline V CDR1 and CDR2: LGHNA, YNFKEQ. The CDR3 loop spans 15 amino acids. In nucleotides, the CDR3 is TGTGCCAGCAGCCCCTGGGGAGGAGGCCTCTACGAGCAGTACTTC. Its protein product is CASSPWGGGLYEQYF.

The rearrangement uses TRBV14 and TRBJ1-1, with a tentative D call TRBD1 (6 bases). The ends were cut back, 5 bases at V and 1 base at J, with 14 bases in the middle. Per germline, CDR1 SGHDN and CDR2 FVKESK. The CDR3 is 15 residues long. CDR3 in DNA: TGTGCCAGCAGCAGTCTGGGGGCGCCGAACACTGAAGCTTTCTTT. Its protein is CASSSLGAPNTEAFF.

This chain connects TRBV2 to TRBJ1-2; TRBD1 agrees at 9 bases. V shed 7 bases, J shed 5 bases, and the junction held 8 bases outside the gene matches. The CDR3 is 14 residues long. The germline CDR1 and CDR2 sequences are SNHLY and FYNNEI. The CDR3 spells CASIYGQGWYGYTF. As DNA, the CDR3 is TGTGCCAGCATCTACGGACAGGGGTGGTATGGCTACACCTTC.

The V call is TRBV30, the J call TRBJ2-2; the D gene could be TRBD1 or TRBD2 (5 bases each). CDR3 length equals 13 residues. Germline V CDR1 and CDR2: GTSNPN, SVGIG (reference sequence). The V end lost 2 bases, the J end lost 4 bases, and 8 bases lay between the germline ends. CDR3 sequence: CAWSRDPTGELFF. CDR3 DNA sequence: TGTGCCTGGAGTCGGGACCCCACCGGGGAGCTGTTTTTT.

This sequence joins TRBV28 and TRBJ1-4, with D possibly matching TRBD1 (6 bases). V lost 3 bases and J 0 bases, leaving 11 bases between the germline ends. The CDR3 has 16 amino acids. Germline V CDR1 and CDR2: MDHEN, SYDVKM. This CDR3 is CASSFRGVATNEKLFF. The CDR3 DNA sequence: TGTGCCAGCAGTTTCAGGGGAGTTGCAACTAATGAAAAACTGTTTTTT.

This clone occurred once. The chain couples TRBV6-5 to TRBJ1-3, with D unclear. The CDR3 runs 15 residues. CDR1 and CDR2 from the germline V gene are MNHEY and SVGAGI. Deletions cut 2 bases from V and 3 bases from J, with 11 bases between. CDR3 coding DNA: TGTGCCAGCAGTTACCCCGGGGTAGATGGAAACACCATATATTTT. Protein product: CASSYPGVDGNTIYF.

The CDR3 DNA follows: TGCGCCAGCAGCCGGACGGGACAGGGGGGCAATGAGCAGTTCTTC. Amino acid sequence: CASSRTGQGGNEQFF. The V gene is TRBV5-1, the J gene TRBJ2-1; 11 bases line up with TRBD1. This CDR3 comprises 15 residues. The ends lost 4 bases at V and 6 bases at J; junction bases unmatched: 6. The V gene's germline CDR1 is SGHRS and CDR2 YFSETQ.